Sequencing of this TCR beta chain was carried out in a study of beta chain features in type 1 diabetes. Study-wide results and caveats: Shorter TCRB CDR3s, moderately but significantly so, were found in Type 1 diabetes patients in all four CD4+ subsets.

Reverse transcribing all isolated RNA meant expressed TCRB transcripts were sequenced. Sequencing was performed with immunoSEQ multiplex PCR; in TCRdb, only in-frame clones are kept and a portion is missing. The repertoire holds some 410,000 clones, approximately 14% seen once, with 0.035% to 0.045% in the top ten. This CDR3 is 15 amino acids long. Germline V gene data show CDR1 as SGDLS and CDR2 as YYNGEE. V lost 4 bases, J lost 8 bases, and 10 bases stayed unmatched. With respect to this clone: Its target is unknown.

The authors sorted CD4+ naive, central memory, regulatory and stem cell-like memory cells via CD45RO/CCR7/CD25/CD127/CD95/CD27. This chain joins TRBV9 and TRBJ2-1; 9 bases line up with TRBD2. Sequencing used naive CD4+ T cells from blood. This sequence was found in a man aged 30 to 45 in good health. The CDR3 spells CASSTAGTSFDEQFF. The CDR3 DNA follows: TGTGCCAGCAGCACCGCCGGGACTAGCTTCGATGAGCAGTTCTTC.